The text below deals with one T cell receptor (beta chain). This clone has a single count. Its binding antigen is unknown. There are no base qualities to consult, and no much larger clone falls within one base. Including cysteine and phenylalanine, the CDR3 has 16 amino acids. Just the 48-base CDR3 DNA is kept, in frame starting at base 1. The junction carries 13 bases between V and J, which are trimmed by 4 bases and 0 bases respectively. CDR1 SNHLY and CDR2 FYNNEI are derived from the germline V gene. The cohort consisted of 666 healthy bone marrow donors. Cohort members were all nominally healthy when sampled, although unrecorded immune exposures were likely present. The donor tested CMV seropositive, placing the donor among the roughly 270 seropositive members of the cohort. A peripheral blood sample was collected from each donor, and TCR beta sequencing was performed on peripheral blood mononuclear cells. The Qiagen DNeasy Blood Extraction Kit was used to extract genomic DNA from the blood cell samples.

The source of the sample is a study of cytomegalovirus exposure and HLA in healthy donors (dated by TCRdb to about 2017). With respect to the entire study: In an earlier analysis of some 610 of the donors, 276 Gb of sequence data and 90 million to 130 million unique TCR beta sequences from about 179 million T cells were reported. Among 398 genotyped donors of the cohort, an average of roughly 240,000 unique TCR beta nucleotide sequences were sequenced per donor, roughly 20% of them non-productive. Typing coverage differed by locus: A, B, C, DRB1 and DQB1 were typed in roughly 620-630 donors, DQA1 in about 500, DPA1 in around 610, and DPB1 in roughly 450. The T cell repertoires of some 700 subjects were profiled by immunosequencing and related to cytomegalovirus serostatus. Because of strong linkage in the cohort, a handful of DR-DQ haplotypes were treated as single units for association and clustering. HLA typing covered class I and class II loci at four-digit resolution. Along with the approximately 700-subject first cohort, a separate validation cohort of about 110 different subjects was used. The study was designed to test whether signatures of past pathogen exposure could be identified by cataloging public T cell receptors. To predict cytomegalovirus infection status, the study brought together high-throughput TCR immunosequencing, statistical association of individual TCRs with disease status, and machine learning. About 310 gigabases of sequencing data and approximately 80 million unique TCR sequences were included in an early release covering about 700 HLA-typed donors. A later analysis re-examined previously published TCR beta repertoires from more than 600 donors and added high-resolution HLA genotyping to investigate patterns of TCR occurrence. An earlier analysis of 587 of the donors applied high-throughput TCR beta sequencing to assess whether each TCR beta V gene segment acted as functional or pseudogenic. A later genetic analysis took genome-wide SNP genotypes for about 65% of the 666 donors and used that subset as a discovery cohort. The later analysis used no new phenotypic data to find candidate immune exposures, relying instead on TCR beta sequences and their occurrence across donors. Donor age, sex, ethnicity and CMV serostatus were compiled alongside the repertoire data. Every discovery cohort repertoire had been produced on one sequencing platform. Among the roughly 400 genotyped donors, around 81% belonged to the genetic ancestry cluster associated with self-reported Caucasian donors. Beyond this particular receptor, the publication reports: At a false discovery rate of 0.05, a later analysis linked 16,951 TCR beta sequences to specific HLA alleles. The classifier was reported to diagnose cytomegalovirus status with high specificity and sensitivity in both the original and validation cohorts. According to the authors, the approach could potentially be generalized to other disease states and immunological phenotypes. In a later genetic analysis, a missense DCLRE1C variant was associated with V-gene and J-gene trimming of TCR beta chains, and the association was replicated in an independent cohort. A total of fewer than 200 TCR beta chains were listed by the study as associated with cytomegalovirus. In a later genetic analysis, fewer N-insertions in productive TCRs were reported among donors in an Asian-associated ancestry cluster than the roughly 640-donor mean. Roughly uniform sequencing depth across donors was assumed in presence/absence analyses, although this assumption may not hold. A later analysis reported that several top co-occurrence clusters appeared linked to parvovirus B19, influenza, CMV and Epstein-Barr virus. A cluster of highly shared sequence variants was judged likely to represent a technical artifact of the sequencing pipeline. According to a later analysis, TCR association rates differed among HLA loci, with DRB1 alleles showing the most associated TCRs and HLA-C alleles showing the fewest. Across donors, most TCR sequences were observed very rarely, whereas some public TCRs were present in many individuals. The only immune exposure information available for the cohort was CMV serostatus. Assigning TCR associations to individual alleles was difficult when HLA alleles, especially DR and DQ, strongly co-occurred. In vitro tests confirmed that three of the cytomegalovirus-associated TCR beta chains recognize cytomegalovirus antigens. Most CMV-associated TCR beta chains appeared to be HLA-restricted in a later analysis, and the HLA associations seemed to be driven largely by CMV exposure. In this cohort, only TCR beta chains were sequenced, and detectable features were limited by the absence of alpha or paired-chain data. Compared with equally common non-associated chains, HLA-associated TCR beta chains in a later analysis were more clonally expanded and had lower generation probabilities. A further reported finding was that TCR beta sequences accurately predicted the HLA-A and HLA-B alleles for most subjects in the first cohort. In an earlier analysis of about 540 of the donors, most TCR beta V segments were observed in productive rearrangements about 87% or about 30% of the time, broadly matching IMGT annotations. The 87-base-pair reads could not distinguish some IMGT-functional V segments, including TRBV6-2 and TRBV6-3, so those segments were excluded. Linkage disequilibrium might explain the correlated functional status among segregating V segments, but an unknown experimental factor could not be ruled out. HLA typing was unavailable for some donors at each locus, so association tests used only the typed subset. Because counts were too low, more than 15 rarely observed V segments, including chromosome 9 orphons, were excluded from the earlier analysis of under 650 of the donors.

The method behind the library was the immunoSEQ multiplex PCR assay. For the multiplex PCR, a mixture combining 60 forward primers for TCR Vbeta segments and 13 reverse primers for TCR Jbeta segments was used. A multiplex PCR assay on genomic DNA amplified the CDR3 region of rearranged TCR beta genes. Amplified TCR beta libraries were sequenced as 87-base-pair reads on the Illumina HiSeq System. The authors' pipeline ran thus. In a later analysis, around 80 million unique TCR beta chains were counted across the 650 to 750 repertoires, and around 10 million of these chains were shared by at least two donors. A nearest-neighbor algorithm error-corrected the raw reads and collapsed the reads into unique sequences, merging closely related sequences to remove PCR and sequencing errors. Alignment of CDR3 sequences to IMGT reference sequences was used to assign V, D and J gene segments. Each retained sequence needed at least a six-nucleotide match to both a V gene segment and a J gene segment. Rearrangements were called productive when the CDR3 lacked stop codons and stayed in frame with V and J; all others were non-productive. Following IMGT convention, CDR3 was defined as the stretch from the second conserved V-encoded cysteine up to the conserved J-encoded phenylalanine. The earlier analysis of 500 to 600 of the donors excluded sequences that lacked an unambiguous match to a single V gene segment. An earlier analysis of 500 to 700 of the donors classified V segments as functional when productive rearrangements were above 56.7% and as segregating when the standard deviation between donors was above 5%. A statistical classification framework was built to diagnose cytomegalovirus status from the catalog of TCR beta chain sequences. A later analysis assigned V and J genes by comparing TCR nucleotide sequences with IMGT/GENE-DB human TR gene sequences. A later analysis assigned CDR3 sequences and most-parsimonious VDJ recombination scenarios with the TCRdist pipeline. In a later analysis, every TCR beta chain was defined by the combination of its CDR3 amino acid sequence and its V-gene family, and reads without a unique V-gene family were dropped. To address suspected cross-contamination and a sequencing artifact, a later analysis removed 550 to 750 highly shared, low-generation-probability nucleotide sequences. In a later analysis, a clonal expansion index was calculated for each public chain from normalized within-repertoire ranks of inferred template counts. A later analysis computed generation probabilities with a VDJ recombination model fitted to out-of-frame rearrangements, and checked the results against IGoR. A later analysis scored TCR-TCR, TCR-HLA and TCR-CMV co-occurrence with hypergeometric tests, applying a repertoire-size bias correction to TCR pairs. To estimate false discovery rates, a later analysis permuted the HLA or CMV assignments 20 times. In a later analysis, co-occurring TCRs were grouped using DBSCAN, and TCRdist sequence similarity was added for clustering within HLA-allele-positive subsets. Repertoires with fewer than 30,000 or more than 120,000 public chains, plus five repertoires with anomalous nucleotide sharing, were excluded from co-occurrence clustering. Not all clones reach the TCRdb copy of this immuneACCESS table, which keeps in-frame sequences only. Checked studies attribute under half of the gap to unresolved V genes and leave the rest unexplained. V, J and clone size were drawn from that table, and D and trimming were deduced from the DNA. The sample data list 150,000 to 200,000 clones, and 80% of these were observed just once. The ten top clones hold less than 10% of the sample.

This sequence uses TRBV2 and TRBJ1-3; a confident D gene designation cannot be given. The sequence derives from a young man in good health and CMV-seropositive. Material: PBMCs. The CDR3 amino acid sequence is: CASSAAVQSSGNTIYF. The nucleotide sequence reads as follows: TGTGCCAGCAGTGCGGCGGTCCAGTCCTCTGGAAACACCATATATTTT.